This T cell receptor beta chain was observed in a study of blood T cell repertoires in COVID-19. Study summary: Samples came from the United States, Italy and Spain, spanning acute and convalescent COVID-19. T cells, B-cell-depleted T cells, or PBMCs provided the cDNA or gDNA that served as material.

From germline, CDR1 is SGDLS and CDR2 YYNGEE. The V end was cut by 0 bases, the J end by 1 base, with 7 bases between. The CDR3 length is 15 residues. This clone has a single count. In the original workflow: Researchers report that nucleated cell counts were estimated from reference gene primer amplification. Clones were read by immunoSEQ multiplex PCR, and TCRdb kept only the in-frame ones, dropping some. The V and J calls and clone size come from that table; D and trimming were worked out from the DNA. Of 45,000 to 65,000 clones listed, about four fifths are singletons. The sample consisted of peripheral blood. The chain couples TRBV9 to TRBJ2-2, with a tentative D call TRBD2 (6 bases). This TCR was sampled from an older woman with acute or convalescent COVID-19. The DNA of the CDR3 is TGTGCCAGCAGCGTAGTGGGGGGGAACACCGGGGAGCTGTTTTTT. Encoded protein: CASSVVGGNTGELFF. Full variable domain (outside the CDR3, taken from reference TRBV9 and TRBJ2-2): DSGVTQTPKHLITATGQRVTLRCSPRSGDLSVYWYQQSLDQGLQFLIQYYNGEERAKGNILERFSAQQFPDLHSELNLSSLELGDSALYFCASSVVGGNTGELFFGEGSRLTVL.